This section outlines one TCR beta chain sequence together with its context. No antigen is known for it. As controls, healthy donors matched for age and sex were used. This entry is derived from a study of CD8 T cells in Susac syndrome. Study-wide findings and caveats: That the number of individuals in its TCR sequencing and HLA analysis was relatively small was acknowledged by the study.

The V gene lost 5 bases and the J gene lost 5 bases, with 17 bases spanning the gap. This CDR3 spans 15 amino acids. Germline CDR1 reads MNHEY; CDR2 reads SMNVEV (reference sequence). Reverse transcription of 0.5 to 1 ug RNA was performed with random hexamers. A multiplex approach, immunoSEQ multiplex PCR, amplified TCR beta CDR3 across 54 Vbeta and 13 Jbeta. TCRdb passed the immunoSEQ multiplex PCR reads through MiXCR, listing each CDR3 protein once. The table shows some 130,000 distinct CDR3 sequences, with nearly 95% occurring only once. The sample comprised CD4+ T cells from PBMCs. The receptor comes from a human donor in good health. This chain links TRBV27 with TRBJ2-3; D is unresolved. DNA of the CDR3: TGTGCCAGCAGTCCAAACCGGGCGTCAGGAGATACGCAGTATTTT. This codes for CASSPNRASGDTQYF.